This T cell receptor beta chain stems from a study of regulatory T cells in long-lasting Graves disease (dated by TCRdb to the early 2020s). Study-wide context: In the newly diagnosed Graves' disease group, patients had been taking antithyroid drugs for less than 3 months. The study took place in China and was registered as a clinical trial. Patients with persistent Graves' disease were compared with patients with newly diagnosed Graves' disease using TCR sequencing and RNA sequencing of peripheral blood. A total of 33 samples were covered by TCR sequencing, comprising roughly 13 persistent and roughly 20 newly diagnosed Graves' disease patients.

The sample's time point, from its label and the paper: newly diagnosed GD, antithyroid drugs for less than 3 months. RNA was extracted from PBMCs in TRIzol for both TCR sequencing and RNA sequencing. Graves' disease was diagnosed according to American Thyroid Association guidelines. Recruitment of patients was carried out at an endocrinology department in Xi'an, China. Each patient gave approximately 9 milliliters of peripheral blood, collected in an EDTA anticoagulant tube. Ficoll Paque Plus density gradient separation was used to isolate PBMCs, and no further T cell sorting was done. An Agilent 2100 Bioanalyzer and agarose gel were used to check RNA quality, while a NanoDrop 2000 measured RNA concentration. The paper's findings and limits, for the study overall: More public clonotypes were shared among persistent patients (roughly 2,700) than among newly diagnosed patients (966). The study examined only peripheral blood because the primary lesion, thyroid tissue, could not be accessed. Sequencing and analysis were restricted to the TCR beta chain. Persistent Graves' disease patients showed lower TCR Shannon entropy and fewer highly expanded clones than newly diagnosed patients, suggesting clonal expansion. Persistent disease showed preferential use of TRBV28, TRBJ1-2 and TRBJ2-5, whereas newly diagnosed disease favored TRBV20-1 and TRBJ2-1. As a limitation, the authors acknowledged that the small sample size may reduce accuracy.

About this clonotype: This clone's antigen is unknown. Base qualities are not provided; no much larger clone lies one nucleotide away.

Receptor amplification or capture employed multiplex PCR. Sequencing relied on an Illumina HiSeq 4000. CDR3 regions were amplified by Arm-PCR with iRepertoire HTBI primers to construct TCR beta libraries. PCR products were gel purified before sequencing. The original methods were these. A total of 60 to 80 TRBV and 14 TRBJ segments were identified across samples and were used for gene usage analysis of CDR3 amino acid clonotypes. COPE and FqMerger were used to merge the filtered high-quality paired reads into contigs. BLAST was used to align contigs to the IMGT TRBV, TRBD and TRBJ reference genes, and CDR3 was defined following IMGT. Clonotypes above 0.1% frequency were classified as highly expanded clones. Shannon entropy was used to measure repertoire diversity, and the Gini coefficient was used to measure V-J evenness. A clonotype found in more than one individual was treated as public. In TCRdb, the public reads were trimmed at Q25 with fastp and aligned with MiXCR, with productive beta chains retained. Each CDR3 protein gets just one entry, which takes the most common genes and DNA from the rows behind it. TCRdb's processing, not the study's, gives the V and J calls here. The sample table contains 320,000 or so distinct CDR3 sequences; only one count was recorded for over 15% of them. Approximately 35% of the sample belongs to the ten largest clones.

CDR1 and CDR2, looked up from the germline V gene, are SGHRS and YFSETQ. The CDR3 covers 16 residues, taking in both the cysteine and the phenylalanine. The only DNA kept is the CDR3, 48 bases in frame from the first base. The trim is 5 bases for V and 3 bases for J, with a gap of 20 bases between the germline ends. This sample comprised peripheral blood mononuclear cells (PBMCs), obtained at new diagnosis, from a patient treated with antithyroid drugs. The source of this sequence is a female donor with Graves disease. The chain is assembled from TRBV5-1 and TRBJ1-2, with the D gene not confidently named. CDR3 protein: CASRPDGPDRYYGYTF. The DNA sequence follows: TGCGCCAGCAGGCCGGACGGACCAGACCGGTACTATGGCTACACCTTC.